This entry describes one T cell receptor (beta chain). Data came from immunoSEQ multiplex PCR; TCRdb stores just in-frame clones and leaves some out. The sample has some 530,000 clones; about 85% are singletons. The entry originates in a study of shared clonotypes between healthy human individuals. Every one of the donors was a Caucasian adult that lived in Nashville, Tennessee. The origin of this receptor is a woman aged 40 to 55 in good health. Some clones in this sample may be carry-over from other donors' samples. Sample: PBMCs.

CDR3 sequence: CASSTHRVGAQTTEAFF. CDR3 DNA: TGTGCCAGCAGCACCCACAGGGTGGGGGCTCAGACCACTGAAGCTTTCTTT. The V gene is TRBV21-1, the J gene TRBJ1-1; the DNA was not compared with TRBD1, the D call given in the table. TRBV21-1 is deemed a pseudogene. This CDR3 is 17 amino acids long.